A single T cell receptor (beta chain) is shown here with its context. The antigen is not known. The source of the sample is a study of radiation and T cells in renal cell carcinoma. Findings and caveats of the study: Pretreatment tumor biopsies were lacking, so baseline clonotypes are unknown.

Germline values: CDR1 LNHDA, CDR2 SQIVND (reference sequence). V lost 2 bases and J lost 2, with 19 bases in between. The CDR3 sequence is 19 residues long. The data were produced by immunoSEQ multiplex PCR, yet TCRdb's version contains in-frame clones alone and is incomplete. Found here are about 160,000 clones, approximately 90% of them singletons; the top ten hold roughly 4.1%. Documented time point: baseline pretreatment blood. Treatment meaning: 15 Gy SBRT to primary tumor, nephrectomy 4 weeks later. The chain carries TRBV19 and TRBJ2-6, with D perhaps matching TRBD2 (7 bases). This TCR came from a woman aged 70 to 79 with renal cell carcinoma. The sample here was blood, taken from a patient whose treatment included radiotherapy and nephrectomy. CDR3 residues: CASSINFGGGATGANVLTF. CDR3 nucleotides: TGTGCCAGTAGTATAAACTTCGGTGGGGGGGCCACTGGGGCCAACGTCCTGACTTTC. Using reference TRBV19 and TRBJ2-6 for the parts outside the CDR3, the full variable domain is DGGITQSPKYLFRKEGQNVTLSCEQNLNHDAMYWYRQDPGQGLRLIYYSQIVNDFQKGDIAEGYSVSREKKESFPLTVTSAQKNPTAFYLCASSINFGGGATGANVLTFGAGSRLTVL.